This T cell receptor (beta chain) was observed in a study of T cell responses to AZD1222 COVID-19 vaccine. TCRdb's copy holds only in-frame clones and misses some; the assay was immunoSEQ multiplex PCR. The sample yields approximately 170,000 clones, roughly 94% seen once. Findings and limits, study-wide: In a largely white British group with more females than males, clonal diversity was possibly underestimated. A rise in Spike-specific TCR breadth and depth followed two AZD1222 doses.

CDR1 and CDR2 from the germline V gene are SGHTA and FQGNSA. V dropped 5 bases and J dropped 2; count of bases not matched to a gene: 9. CDR3 length equals 15 residues. Notes on this clone: As yet, its antigen is unknown.

Sequenced material: peripheral blood, taken 28 days after the second AZD1222 dose. This chain joins TRBV7-2 and TRBJ2-7; TRBD1 matches at 7 bases. The receptor's source is an adult who received the AZD1222 COVID-19 vaccine. For the CDR3, the DNA is TGTGCCAGCAGCCTAACAGGGGCGACAACCTACGAGCAGTACTTC. Amino acid sequence: CASSLTGATTYEQYF.